This T cell receptor beta chain was obtained from a study of cytomegalovirus exposure and HLA in healthy donors. Study as a whole: Some 85 million unique TCRs, all from HLA-typed donors, were included in an early release of the data. Of several hundred genotyped donors, 81% grouped in the Caucasian-associated ancestry cluster.

Broader study findings: A prior analysis recorded that most TCR beta V segments were productive about 87% or about 30% of the time. Another analysis was done later, and it associated 16,951 TCR beta sequences with HLA alleles at 0.05 false discovery rate.

This clone was recorded only once. No antigen is known for it. Use of 60 Vbeta and 13 Jbeta primers characterized the PCR. Clones were read by immunoSEQ multiplex PCR, and TCRdb kept only the in-frame ones, dropping some. The sample yields 100,000 or so clones, about 81% seen once. Per germline, CDR1 MDHEN and CDR2 SYDVKM. The CDR3 is 13 residues long. Trimming pared 5 bases from V and 4 bases from J, leaving 10 bases between. The material sequenced was PBMCs. This receptor was obtained from a man in his fifties or sixties in good health and CMV-seronegative. The V gene is TRBV28, the J gene TRBJ2-3; D is ambiguous. DNA of the CDR3: TGTGCCAGCAGTAATATTCCAGCAGATACGCAGTATTTT. Its translation: CASSNIPADTQYF.